This T cell receptor (beta chain) is drawn from a study of cytomegalovirus exposure and HLA in healthy donors. A multiplex PCR was run with 60 Vbeta primers and 13 Jbeta primers. Clones were read by immunoSEQ multiplex PCR, and TCRdb kept only the in-frame ones, dropping some. This table has about 60,000 clones, approximately 80% appearing once. The CDR3 contains 16 residues. V lost 0 bases and J 4 bases, leaving 15 bases between the germline ends. Germline CDR1 MNHEY, CDR2 SVGAGI. In its sample, this clone is medium-sized. Material for sequencing was PBMCs. The chain recombines TRBV6-5 with TRBJ1-1; no clear D gene. This sequence was found in a woman between 25 and 40 years old in good health and CMV-seronegative. The CDR3 loop is CASSYSPENGVTEAFF. DNA for the CDR3: TGTGCCAGCAGTTACTCCCCCGAGAATGGAGTCACTGAAGCTTTCTTT.